The 21 T cell receptor beta chains reported below all come from one sample, sequenced in a study of blood T cell repertoires in COVID-19. Sequencing was performed with immunoSEQ multiplex PCR; in TCRdb, only in-frame clones are kept and a portion is missing. The sample consists of about 62,000 clones, roughly four fifths of them appearing once. Source material: peripheral blood. The receptor source for this set is a woman aged 50 to 60 with active or convalescent COVID-19.

This clone is labeled as medium-sized. The chain employs TRBV6-5 and TRBJ2-7; 12 bases are a match to TRBD2. The CDR3 runs to 16 residues. The junction had 5 bases not matched to a gene; V was cut back by 4 bases and J by 1 base. Germline values: CDR1 MNHEY, CDR2 SVGAGI. In DNA form, the CDR3 reads TGTGCCAGCAGTTCAGCGACTAGCGGGAGATCCTACGAGCAGTACTTC. Residues: CASSSATSGRSYEQYF.

The CDR3 DNA reads TGTGCCAGCAGTTTCGCTGCAGGGGGAGCGGAGTATTTT. The encoded protein is CASSFAAGGAEYF. V is TRBV28 and J is TRBJ2-3; 7 bases are a match to TRBD1. The length of the CDR3 is 13 residues. The J segment lost 13 bases and the V segment lost 3 bases, leaving 10 bases of the junction unmatched. Germline V CDR1 and CDR2: MDHEN, SYDVKM.

This rearrangement joins TRBV18 to TRBJ1-4, with 8 bases fitting TRBD1. The junction had 6 bases not matched to a gene; V was cut back by 1 base and J by 2 bases. The germline CDR1 and CDR2 sequences are KGHSH and LQKENI. CDR3 length: 17 amino acids. The CDR3 loop is CASSPLDRAGTNEKLFF. CDR3 sequence (DNA): TGTGCCAGCTCACCACTGGACAGGGCCGGGACTAATGAAAAACTGTTTTTT.

This sequence joins TRBV3-1 (or the pseudogene TRBV3-2) and TRBJ1-4, with D unclear. With 5 bases removed from V and 7 bases from J, the gap between germline ends came to 8 bases. CDR3 size: 12 residues. Germline-derived CDR1 and CDR2 are LGHDT and YNNKEL (reference sequence). For the CDR3, the DNA is TGTGCCAGCAGCGGCGGCTCTGAAAAACTGTTTTTT. It encodes CASSGGSEKLFF.

The genes are TRBV6-1 and TRBJ1-2, with a weak D call TRBD1 (6 bases). Between the trimmed V and J ends, which lost 3 bases and 8 bases, there was a span of 19 bases. CDR1 MNHNS and CDR2 SASEGT come from the germline V gene. The CDR3 is 15 residues long. In DNA, the CDR3 is TGTGCCAGCAGTGATCACCCTCCTACAGGGAACGGCTACACCTTC. Protein product: CASSDHPPTGNGYTF.

This chain uses TRBV30 with TRBJ2-7; D might be TRBD2 (5 bases). Trimming took 0 bases from V and 6 from J, leaving 12 bases between them. Germline V gives CDR1 GTSNPN, CDR2 SVGIG (reference sequence). The CDR3 totals 13 residues. The CDR3 region has the DNA TGTGCCTGGAGTGTAGGGAGACCCAGCGAGCAGTACTTC. Amino acid sequence: CAWSVGRPSEQYF. The full variable domain, rest sourced from reference TRBV30 and TRBJ2-7, is SQTIHQWPATLVQPVGSPLSLECTVEGTSNPNLYWYRQAAGRGLQLLFYSVGIGQISSEVPQNLSASRPQDRQFILSSKKLLLSDSGFYLCAWSVGRPSEQYFGPGTRLTVT.

V and J are TRBV5-1 and TRBJ1-1, with D unresolved. This CDR3 has 16 residues. Germline V gene lookup returns CDR1 SGHRS and CDR2 YFSETQ. V lost 2 bases and J lost 5, with 19 bases in between. The DNA for the CDR3 is TGCGCCAGCAGCTTATTAACCGGGTCCGAGGTTACTGAAGCTTTCTTT. It yields the protein CASSLLTGSEVTEAFF. Full variable domain (remainder filled in from reference TRBV5-1 and TRBJ1-1): KAGVTQTPRYLIKTRGQQVTLSCSPISGHRSVSWYQQTPGQGLQFLFEYFSETQRNKGNFPGRFSGRQFSNSRSEMNVSTLELGDSALYLCASSLLTGSEVTEAFFGQGTRLTVV.

V is TRBV5-6 and J is TRBJ2-7, with D perhaps TRBD2 (5 bases). CDR3 length: 14 amino acids. Deletions cut 1 base from V and 5 bases from J, with 13 bases between. Per germline, CDR1 SGHDT and CDR2 YYEEEE. The CDR3 spells CASSLRGQAHEQYF. The CDR3 nucleotides read TGTGCCAGCAGCTTGCGCGGGCAGGCCCACGAGCAGTACTTC.

The chain uses TRBV12-2 and TRBJ1-5. TRBV12-2 is shown as a pseudogene. CDR3 length equals 14 residues. Written as DNA, the CDR3 is TGTGCAAGTCGCCCACCGCGAGGGAATCAGCCCCAGCATTTT. As protein: CASRPPRGNQPQHF.

The chain employs TRBV30 and TRBJ1-1; 7 nucleotides agree with TRBD1. Losses at the gene ends were 1 base for V and 5 bases for J; bases not matched to a gene: 13. Germline assignment: CDR1 GTSNPN and CDR2 SVGIG (reference sequence). The CDR3 extends over 16 amino acids. DNA of the CDR3: TGTGCCTGGAGTGAAGGGGGCCGATTTAAGCGGACTGAAGCTTTCTTT. It is translated as CAWSEGGRFKRTEAFF. The variable domain in full, completed from reference TRBV30 and TRBJ1-1, reads SQTIHQWPATLVQPVGSPLSLECTVEGTSNPNLYWYRQAAGRGLQLLFYSVGIGQISSEVPQNLSASRPQDRQFILSSKKLLLSDSGFYLCAWSEGGRFKRTEAFFGQGTRLTVV.

This clone has at least ten counts. The chain links TRBV10-3 to TRBJ1-5; D gene unclear. Germline V gives CDR1 ENHRY, CDR2 SYGVKD. Trimming took off 1 base at V and 5 bases at J, with 12 bases between the two ends. The CDR3 covers 15 residues. The chain's CDR3 is CAISEWLAGDQPQHF. The CDR3 DNA reads TGTGCCATCAGTGAGTGGCTTGCGGGTGATCAGCCCCAGCATTTT.

The genes are TRBV10-3 and TRBJ1-1; TRBD1 agrees at 7 bases. The CDR3 is made up of 12 amino acids. From germline, CDR1 is ENHRY and CDR2 SYGVKD. The ends lost 8 bases at V and 4 bases at J; junction bases unmatched: 4. The CDR3 DNA sequence: TGTGCCATCGCAGGGGGGCTCACTGAAGCTTTCTTT. Its translation is CAIAGGLTEAFF.

The genes are TRBV4-3 and TRBJ1-1, with 9 bases that match TRBD1. Losses at the gene ends were 3 bases for V and 3 bases for J; bases not matched to a gene: 8. Germline V gives CDR1 LGHNA, CDR2 YSLEER. The CDR3 is 16 residues long. CDR3 protein: CASSHLQGAGDTEAFF. CDR3 sequence (DNA): TGCGCCAGCAGCCACCTACAGGGGGCGGGGGACACTGAAGCTTTCTTT.

This clone was seen only a few times. J is TRBJ2-6 and V is TRBV7-9; no firm D call. Germline CDR1 and CDR2: SEHNR and FQNEAQ (reference sequence). The CDR3 contains 13 residues. The V and J ends lost 11 bases and 0 bases respectively, with 8 bases between them. The CDR3 sequence: CAGLISGANVLTF. CDR3 bases: TGTGCCGGCCTTATCTCTGGGGCCAACGTCCTGACTTTC.

The chain carries TRBV7-2 and TRBJ2-1, with D possibly being TRBD2 (5 bases). The CDR3 has 14 amino acids. V lost 5 bases to trimming and J lost 8 bases, with 16 bases between them. Germline-derived CDR1 and CDR2 are SGHTA and FQGNSA. The CDR3 spells CASSPSDLAYEQFF. Written as DNA, the CDR3 is TGTGCCAGCAGCCCCTCGGACTTAGCGTATGAGCAGTTCTTC.

V and J are TRBV19 and TRBJ1-1, with D tentatively TRBD1 (6 bases). Trimming left V 4 bases short and J 5 bases short, with 11 bases between. The CDR3 has 13 amino acids. Germline CDR1 LNHDA, CDR2 SQIVND (reference sequence). CDR3 coding DNA: TGTGCCAGTAGTACCCCAGGGGAAACTGAAGCTTTCTTT. It is translated as CASSTPGETEAFF.

In its sample, this clone was seen a few times. CDR3 loop: CASSQLTGTGVYGYTF. The CDR3 DNA reads TGCGCCAGCAGCCAACTTACCGGGACAGGGGTCTATGGCTACACCTTC. The V call is TRBV4-1, the J call TRBJ1-2; 10 nucleotides match TRBD1. CDR1 and CDR2 from the germline V gene are MGHRA and YSYEKL. V lost 2 bases to trimming and J lost 4 bases; unmatched junction nucleotides: 7. The CDR3 is made up of 16 amino acids.

This chain uses TRBV5-1 with TRBJ1-2; TRBD1 agrees at 11 bases. In germline, CDR1 is SGHRS, CDR2 YFSETQ. The CDR3 spans 14 residues. J lost 7 bases, V lost 4 bases, and 6 bases had no gene match. As DNA, the CDR3 is TGCGCCAGCAGCCTGGACAGGGGGCAGGGTGGCTACACCTTC. As protein: CASSLDRGQGGYTF. The variable domain in full, with the rest retrieved from reference TRBV5-1 and TRBJ1-2, is KAGVTQTPRYLIKTRGQQVTLSCSPISGHRSVSWYQQTPGQGLQFLFEYFSETQRNKGNFPGRFSGRQFSNSRSEMNVSTLELGDSALYLCASSLDRGQGGYTFGSGTRLTVV.

This clone was counted between two and nine times. This sequence joins TRBV12-3 or TRBV12-4 and TRBJ2-7; D ambiguous. V lost 2 bases and J 7 bases, leaving 9 bases between the germline ends. CDR3 size: 12 residues. The CDR3 protein is CASSLIFREQYF. The CDR3 DNA reads as TGTGCCAGCAGTTTAATTTTCCGGGAGCAGTACTTC.

This chain joins TRBV6-5 and TRBJ2-1; the match to TRBD2 covers 7 bases. With 8 bases clipped from V and 9 bases from J, the junction kept 13 bases outside the gene matches. The CDR3 extends over 14 amino acids. Per germline, CDR1 MNHEY and CDR2 SVGAGI. CDR3 amino acids: CASSSGSSGGEQFF. The CDR3, as DNA: TGTGCCAGCTCTTCGGGCTCTAGCGGAGGTGAGCAGTTCTTC.

This clone was counted only a few times. This chain links TRBV7-2 with TRBJ2-2, with D possibly being TRBD1 (5 bases). The germline CDR1 and CDR2 sequences are SGHTA and FQGNSA. This CDR3 comprises 13 residues. The V gene lost 8 bases and the J gene lost 4 bases, with 11 bases spanning the gap. CDR3 in amino acids: CASQGAPTGELFF. Here the CDR3 DNA reads TGTGCCAGCCAAGGGGCCCCCACCGGGGAGCTGTTTTTT.